The clone carrying this TCR beta chain has just one count. What it binds is not known. PCR employed 60 Vbeta and 13 Jbeta primers. Produced via immunoSEQ multiplex PCR; TCRdb's table is partial and in-frame only. The table has about 92,000 clones, over 75% seen once. This entry comes from a study of cytomegalovirus exposure and HLA in healthy donors. Study conclusions and caveats: A later analysis found TCR association rates differed by HLA locus, highest for DRB1 and lowest for HLA-C. Among donors in an Asian-associated ancestry cluster, a later analysis reportedly found fewer N-insertions than the roughly 700-donor mean.

V gave up 3 bases and J gave up 5 bases; unmatched junction bases: 6. The CDR3 covers 15 residues. In germline, CDR1 is MDHEN, CDR2 SYDVKM. This chain links TRBV28 with TRBJ1-1; TRBD1 matches at 10 bases. The sequence derives from a girl aged 2-10 years in good health and CMV-seropositive. Sequenced sample: PBMCs. For the CDR3, the DNA is TGTGCCAGCAGTTTCGGGGACAGGGGTTATACTGAAGCTTTCTTT. Translated: CASSFGDRGYTEAFF.